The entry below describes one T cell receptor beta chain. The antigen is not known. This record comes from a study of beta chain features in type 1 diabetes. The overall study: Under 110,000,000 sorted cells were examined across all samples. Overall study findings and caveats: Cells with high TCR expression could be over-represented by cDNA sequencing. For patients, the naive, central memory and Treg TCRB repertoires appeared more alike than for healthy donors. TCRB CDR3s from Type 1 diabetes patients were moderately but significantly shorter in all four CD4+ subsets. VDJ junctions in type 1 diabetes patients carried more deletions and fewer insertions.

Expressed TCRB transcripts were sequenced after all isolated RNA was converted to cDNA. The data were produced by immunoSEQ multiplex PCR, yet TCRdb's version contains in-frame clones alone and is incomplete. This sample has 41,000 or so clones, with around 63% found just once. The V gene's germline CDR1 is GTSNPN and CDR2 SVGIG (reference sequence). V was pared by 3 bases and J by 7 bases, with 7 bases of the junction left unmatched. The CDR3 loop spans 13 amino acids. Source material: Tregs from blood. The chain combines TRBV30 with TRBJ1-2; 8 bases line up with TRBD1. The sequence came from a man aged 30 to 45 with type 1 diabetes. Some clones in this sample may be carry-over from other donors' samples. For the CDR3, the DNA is TGTGCCTGGAGGATAGGACAGGGAGGTGGCTACACCTTC. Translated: CAWRIGQGGGYTF.